This entry concerns a single T cell receptor (beta chain). No cognate antigen has been identified for it. Base qualities are missing; no much larger clone stands one base away. What this sample's time point label stands for: before hematopoietic stem cell transplant. PRAID was marked by prominent immunodeficiency together with autoinflammation. Before TRB sequencing, T-cell subsets (conventional T cells, CD8+ T cells, regulatory T cells, T follicular helper cells) were sorted. The library was prepared using the immunoSEQ multiplex PCR assay. The published analysis was carried out like this. Shannon entropy, which accounts for clonal size distribution, was used to quantify repertoire diversity. The Gini-Simpson index (Simpson_1-D) served as the measure of how unequally clonotypes were distributed. In its TCRdb copy, this immuneACCESS table keeps in-frame sequences only and misses some clones. Where compared with another copy, unresolved V genes explain less than half of these, and the others have no known cause. V and J calls and clone size come straight from that table; D and trimming were deduced from the DNA. Within this sample are approximately 30,000 clones, with almost 90% of them counted one time only. The ten largest clones capture approximately 0.72% of the sample.

The CDR1 and CDR2 encoded by the germline V gene are ENHRY and SYGVKD. Taken from cysteine to phenylalanine, the CDR3 has 13 residues. Only the CDR3 DNA stays, 39 bases, in frame from base 1. V loses 5 bases, J loses 0 bases, and the germline ends lie 7 bases apart. The data were obtained in a study of stem cell transplantation in POMP-related autoinflammatory disease (dated by TCRdb to 2020 to 2022). For the wider study: According to the study's hypothesis, the TRB repertoire gets skewed because defective thymoproteasomes impair MHC class I-dependent CD8+ T-cell differentiation and positive selection. To find out how POMP deficiency affects T-cell receptor beta repertoire diversity and CDR3 characteristics, high-throughput TRB sequencing was used. Before transplant, patients showed CD4+ naive T-cell skewing, low CD8+ T-cell proportions, and reduced T-cell cytokine secretion.

What the work shows at the level of the full study, not this receptor alone: A restricted number of unique TRB V-J gene pairings was observed in PRAID patients. PRAID patients trended toward lower TRB diversity and higher clonality across all analyzed T-cell subsets. In PRAID patients, the trend toward lower diversity and increased clonality reached statistical significance only for regulatory T cells.

This chain is built from TRBV10-3 and TRBJ1-1; no D gene call is confident. The TCR comes from a human donor with POMP-related autoinflammation and immune dysregulation (PRAID). The input for sequencing was CD4+ T cells from PBMCs, taken before stem cell transplantation. The DNA sequence is given as TGTGCCATCAGTCAAAATATGAACACTGAAGCTTTCTTT. This is translated as CAISQNMNTEAFF.